Shown below are 24 T cell receptor beta chains from a single sample sequenced in a study of response to subunit inactivated influenza vaccine. Each CDR3 protein gets one entry after TCRdb re-called the RT-PCR reads with MiXCR. The sample holds 800,000 or so distinct CDR3 sequences, 21% seen once. The sequences come from PBMCs from blood, collected roughly 5 days after vaccination. Receptor source: a man in his fifties or sixties who received an inactivated influenza vaccine.

This chain links TRBV18 with TRBJ2-7; D perhaps matches TRBD1 (6 bases). The germline CDR1 and CDR2 sequences are KGHSH and LQKENI. V lost 1 base and J 2 bases, leaving 9 bases between the germline ends. The CDR3 spans 14 residues. CDR3 sequence reads: CASSPRDTAYEQYF. For the CDR3, the DNA is TGTGCCAGCTCACCACGGGACACGGCCTACGAGCAGTACTTC.

This chain connects TRBV6-2 or TRBV6-3 to TRBJ2-1; possible D gene TRBD1, 5 bases. The CDR3 totals 19 residues. CDR1 and CDR2 from the germline V gene are MNHEY and SVGEGT. V dropped 6 bases and J dropped 0 bases, with 24 bases sitting between them. DNA of the CDR3: TGTGCCAGCAGCCCCTTTTTGCGGTACAGGCAGAGCTCCTACAATGAGCAGTTCTTC. The encoded protein is CASSPFLRYRQSSYNEQFF.

This chain connects TRBV7-2 to TRBJ2-7; tentatively, D is TRBD1 (6 bases). Germline V lookup: CDR1 SGHTA, CDR2 FQGNSA. The CDR3 runs to 15 residues. V shed 6 bases and J shed 3 bases, with 18 bases lying between them. The CDR3 bases are TGTGCCAGCAGTCCGGGACAAAACCACCTCTACGAGCAGTACTTC. It specifies CASSPGQNHLYEQYF. Filled out from reference TRBV7-2 and TRBJ2-7, the complete variable domain reads GAGVSQSPSNKVTEKGKDVELRCDPISGHTALYWYRQSLGQGLEFLIYFQGNSAPDKSGLPSDRFSAERTGGSVSTLTIQRTQQEDSAVYLCASSPGQNHLYEQYFGPGTRLTVT.

The CDR3 DNA reads as TGTGCCAGCAGCCGGGAAATAGGGCTTTACGAGCAGTACTTC. As protein: CASSREIGLYEQYF. The gene calls are TRBV4-2 and TRBJ2-7; D remains unclear. The CDR3 contains 14 residues. Trimming took 4 bases from V and 4 from J, leaving 14 bases between them. Germline assignment: CDR1 LGHNA and CDR2 YNFKEQ.

The rearrangement uses TRBV12-3 or TRBV12-4 and TRBJ2-3; 7 nucleotides agree with TRBD1. With V trimmed by 7 bases and J by 4 bases, 5 bases remained unmatched. The CDR3 covers 13 residues. The CDR3 DNA reads as TGTGCCAGCACCATAGGGGGCGCAGATACGCAGTATTTT. Amino acid sequence: CASTIGGADTQYF.

This chain connects TRBV3-1 to TRBJ2-7; 10 nucleotides line up with TRBD1. The CDR3 consists of 16 residues. CDR1 and CDR2 from the germline V gene are LGHDT and YNNKEL (reference sequence). The trim removed 1 base at V and 3 bases at J, leaving 6 bases unmatched. CDR3 in amino acids: CASSQAGTGEFYEQYF. As DNA, the CDR3 is TGTGCCAGCAGCCAAGCTGGGACAGGGGAATTCTACGAGCAGTACTTC.

V is TRBV7-3 and J is TRBJ2-1; TRBD2 matches at 7 bases. The CDR3 runs to 15 residues. V lost 8 bases to trimming and J lost 6 bases; unmatched junction nucleotides: 13. CDR1 and CDR2 (germline): SGHTA, FQGTGA. CDR3 amino acids: CASSPGGSLSNEQFF. As DNA, the CDR3 is TGTGCCAGCTCCCCCGGCGGGAGTCTCAGCAATGAGCAGTTCTTC.

The rearrangement links TRBV6-1 to TRBJ2-3, with 8 bases matching TRBD2. Trimming cost V 6 bases and J 0 bases; bases outside gene matches: 5. The length of the CDR3 is 15 residues. Per germline, CDR1 MNHNS and CDR2 SASEGT. In DNA, the CDR3 is TGTGCCAGCAGCCATTCGGGGGGGAGCACAGATACGCAGTATTTT. Translating gives CASSHSGGSTDTQYF.

This clonotype was detected only a few times. The chain is built from TRBV7-7 and TRBJ2-7; a weak D match, TRBD2 (6 bases). The CDR3 contains 14 residues. Germline CDR1 SSHAT, CDR2 FNYEAQ (reference sequence). Trimming pared 5 bases from V and 5 bases from J, leaving 16 bases between. DNA of the CDR3: TGTGCCAGCAGCCCCAACCCCGGGGGAAACGAGCAGTACTTC. It translates to CASSPNPGGNEQYF.

J is TRBJ2-5 and V is TRBV7-9; a weak D match, TRBD1 (6 bases). CDR3 length: 15 amino acids. Per germline, CDR1 SEHNR and CDR2 FQNEAQ (reference sequence). Trimming took 0 bases from V and 4 from J, leaving 12 bases between them. The CDR3 protein is CASSLALGAGETQYF. The CDR3 DNA follows: TGTGCCAGCAGCTTAGCTCTGGGGGCGGGAGAGACCCAGTACTTC.

This clonotype has a handful of counts. V gene TRBV12-3 or TRBV12-4 combines with J gene TRBJ1-1; TRBD1 might be the D (6 bases). V shed 3 bases and J shed 1 base, with 12 bases lying between them. This CDR3 comprises 15 residues. CDR3 DNA sequence: TGTGCCAGCAGTTTCGGCACAGGGAGGAACACTGAAGCTTTCTTT. It codes for CASSFGTGRNTEAFF.

This clonotype turned up a few times. This rearrangement joins TRBV7-9 to TRBJ2-3, with D perhaps TRBD2 (5 bases). The CDR3 consists of 13 residues. Germline V lookup: CDR1 SEHNR, CDR2 FQNEAQ (reference sequence). Trimming left V 5 bases short and J 6 bases short, with 12 bases between. The CDR3 coding sequence is TGTGCCAGCAGCCCTGAAATAGCGGATACGCAGTATTTT. Protein: CASSPEIADTQYF.

This rearrangement joins TRBV7-9 to TRBJ2-1, with D tentatively TRBD1 (5 bases). Deletions cut 1 base from V and 15 bases from J, with 19 bases between. The CDR3 runs 14 residues. In germline, CDR1 is SEHNR, CDR2 FQNEAQ (reference sequence). Here the CDR3 reads CASSLEPLRGIAFF. The CDR3 DNA reads TGTGCCAGCAGCTTAGAGCCCCTTAGGGGTATCGCGTTCTTC.

The chain carries TRBV28 and TRBJ2-1; 11 bases agree with TRBD2. With 6 bases clipped from V and 4 bases from J, the junction kept 8 bases outside the gene matches. The CDR3 spans 16 residues. Germline V lookup: CDR1 MDHEN, CDR2 SYDVKM. In nucleotides, the CDR3 is TGTGCCAGCAGGGAAGCCGGGACTAGCGGATACAATGAGCAGTTCTTC. It codes for CASREAGTSGYNEQFF.

The chain links TRBV5-5 to TRBJ2-1; D remains unclear. V was trimmed by 3 bases and J by 8 bases, leaving 12 bases between them. CDR1 and CDR2 (germline): SGHKS, YYEKEE (reference sequence). The CDR3 is made up of 13 amino acids. The CDR3 protein is CASSSLGSHEQFF. Written as DNA, the CDR3 is TGTGCCAGCAGCTCGCTAGGGTCCCATGAGCAGTTCTTC.

This chain's CDR3 is CATSVNPYNEQFF. The CDR3, as DNA: TGTGCCACCAGCGTCAACCCTTACAATGAGCAGTTCTTC. The chain is built from TRBV15 and TRBJ2-1, with D unresolved. This CDR3 spans 13 amino acids. Germline-derived CDR1 and CDR2 are LNHNV and YYDKDF (reference sequence). With 5 bases removed from V and 4 bases from J, the gap between germline ends came to 9 bases.

This chain connects TRBV20-1 to TRBJ2-7; the D is unclear. CDR1 is DFQATT, CDR2 SNEGSKA, per germline (reference sequence). The V end lost 0 bases, the J end lost 2 bases, and 8 bases lay between the germline ends. The length of the CDR3 is 13 residues. The chain's CDR3 is CSARDQLAYEQYF. DNA of the CDR3: TGCAGTGCTAGAGATCAGCTAGCCTACGAGCAGTACTTC.

The chain's CDR3 is CASKEREGLSDTQYF. For the CDR3, the DNA is TGTGCCAGTAAGGAGCGGGAGGGCCTCTCAGATACGCAGTATTTT. V and J are TRBV19 and TRBJ2-3; TRBD2 matches at 10 bases. The CDR3 has 15 residues. CDR1 is LNHDA and CDR2 is SQIVND in the germline V gene (reference sequence). Trimming cost V 7 bases and J 4 bases; bases outside gene matches: 8.

The chain carries TRBV28 and TRBJ2-7, with 7 bases identical to TRBD1. This CDR3 comprises 13 residues. The V and J ends lost 9 bases and 4 bases, in that order; junction bases with no gene match: 9. Looked up from germline, CDR1 is MDHEN and CDR2 is SYDVKM. For the CDR3, the DNA is TGTGCCAGAGGGGGCGTAGGGATTTACGAGCAGTACTTC. Its translation is CARGGVGIYEQYF.

The chain recombines TRBV7-3 with TRBJ2-3, with TRBD2 matching 8 bases. The CDR3 is made up of 17 amino acids. V was clipped by 2 bases and J by 2 bases; unmatched bases: 9. Germline V gene data show CDR1 as SGHTA and CDR2 as FQGTGA. The CDR3 nucleotides read TGTGCCAGCAGCTTAGGTTCCGGACTAGCAGACACAGATACGCAGTATTTT. It specifies CASSLGSGLADTDTQYF.

The CDR3 loop reads CASSQEPRGDNEQFF. CDR3 nucleotide sequence: TGCGCCAGCAGCCAAGAACCCCGTGGGGACAATGAGCAGTTCTTC. The genes are TRBV4-3 and TRBJ2-1; no reliable D call. CDR1 and CDR2 (germline): LGHNA, YSLEER. V lost 0 bases, J lost 5 bases, and 11 bases lay in between. The CDR3 covers 15 residues.

This sequence joins TRBV7-7 and TRBJ1-1; 7 bases align to TRBD1. The CDR3 sequence is 17 residues long. Germline V gives CDR1 SSHAT, CDR2 FNYEAQ (reference sequence). With 5 bases clipped from V and 1 base from J, the junction kept 13 bases outside the gene matches. DNA for the CDR3: TGTGCCAGCAGCCCTAGGCCCAGGGGGGATAAGAACACTGAAGCTTTCTTT. This codes for CASSPRPRGDKNTEAFF.

In this sample, this clonotype turned up a few times. The chain joins TRBV12-3 or TRBV12-4 to TRBJ1-1, with a possible D match to TRBD1 (6 bases). CDR3 length: 13 residues. The ends were cut back, 6 bases at V and 3 bases at J, with 11 bases in the middle. Here the CDR3 reads CASRAGEYTEAFF. Here the CDR3 DNA reads TGTGCCAGCAGGGCAGGGGAATACACTGAAGCTTTCTTT.

This clonotype was seen a handful of times. The rearrangement links TRBV7-9 to TRBJ2-1; 12 positions agree with TRBD2. Trimming at V came to 5 bases and at J to 7 bases, leaving 6 bases not matched to a gene. CDR3 length: 15 residues. Germline V CDR1 and CDR2: SEHNR, FQNEAQ (reference sequence). The CDR3 region is CASSDTSGGRNEQFF. CDR3 bases: TGTGCCAGCAGCGATACTAGCGGGGGGAGGAATGAGCAGTTCTTC.